The source of this T cell receptor beta chain is a study of blood T cells in healthy people across ages. This clonotype has only a few counts. The antigen is undetermined. Trimming took 7 bases from V and 6 from J; bases not matched to a gene: 12. The CDR3 runs to 15 residues. Germline V gene sequence: CDR1 MNHEY, CDR2 SVGEGT. Regarding the study as a whole: While age rose, TCR beta diversity per million T cells dropped in a roughly linear way. A strong correlation was found between TCR beta diversity and the percentage of naive T cells.

PCR was performed a second time for about 7 to 11 cycles using a sample-barcoded 5' primer and a J-beta primer mix. The study obtained at least 3 million CDR3-containing paired-end reads from every sample. TCRdb reprocessed the 5' RACE reads via MiXCR and lists one record per CDR3 protein. The data contain more than 1 million distinct CDR3 sequences, 45% of them singletons. This TCR was recovered from an older woman in good health. Sequences were obtained from blood. This rearrangement joins TRBV6-2 or TRBV6-3 to TRBJ2-1; 7 positions agree with TRBD2. The CDR3 DNA is TGTGCCAGCACCGGACTAGTTCCTGTGCGCAATGAGCAGTTCTTC. Amino acid sequence: CASTGLVPVRNEQFF.